This entry concerns a single T cell receptor (beta chain). Its antigen remains unidentified. Between the trimmed V and J ends, which lost 0 bases and 7 bases, there was a span of 17 bases. CDR3 length: 17 residues. This sample stems from a study of CD4 T cells in relation to SARS-CoV-2 and coronaviruses. The protocol was immunoSEQ multiplex PCR, while the TCRdb copy is restricted to in-frame clones and leaves out a portion. The sample lists about 43,000 clones; approximately 80% were seen once. The receptor comes from an adult with COVID-19. The sample was naive CD4+ T cells from PBMCs, cultured in vitro. Regarding subset: naive CD4+ T cells isolated by negative enrichment. This chain joins TRBV5-3 and TRBJ1-6; the D is unclear. TRBV5-3 carries the ORF label, with uncertain function. DNA of the CDR3: TGTGCCAGAAGCTTGGGTCCAGGCCGAGGGCAAAATTCACCCCTCCACTTT. This gives the protein CARSLGPGRGQNSPLHF.